This T cell receptor (beta chain) was captured by sequencing in a study of a mutant IDH1 vaccine in newly diagnosed glioma. Study-wide context: Prior therapy was radiotherapy, temozolomide, or both; most received both. Visit V12 happened at week 35; visit V13 happened at week 47.

The germline CDR1 and CDR2 sequences are SGHRS and YFSETQ. The CDR3 is 12 amino acids. Trimming cost V 0 bases and J 4 bases, with 5 bases left between them. The time point was: week 35, safety follow-up. A 20-mer mutant IDH1 peptide at 300 ug was injected subcutaneously with topical imiquimod. The patients received vaccinations eight times, in weeks 1, 3, 5, 7, 11, 15, 19 and 23. As regards this clone: Its antigen remains unidentified.

Sequenced by immunoSEQ multiplex PCR; TCRdb stores in-frame clones only, minus some. The data contain about 72,000 clones, approximately 88% of them singletons. V is TRBV5-1 and J is TRBJ2-7; D ambiguous. The TCR was taken from a man aged 18-30 years with glioma. The source was PBMCs, collected from a glioma patient whose treatment included an IDH1 peptide vaccine. The CDR3 DNA reads as TGCGCCAGCAGCTTGGAACATTACGAGCAGTACTTC. It translates to CASSLEHYEQYF. Looking up the rest from reference TRBV5-1 and TRBJ2-7 gives the full variable domain: KAGVTQTPRYLIKTRGQQVTLSCSPISGHRSVSWYQQTPGQGLQFLFEYFSETQRNKGNFPGRFSGRQFSNSRSEMNVSTLELGDSALYLCASSLEHYEQYFGPGTRLTVT.